One and the same sample provided the 5 T cell receptor beta chains below, sequenced in a study of blood T cell repertoires in COVID-19 (dated by TCRdb to between 2020 and 2021). Preparation of the library involved the immunoSEQ multiplex PCR assay. The source is immuneACCESS, and TCRdb retained only in-frame sequences with V and J called. Part of the clones is not carried over; for the studies checked, unresolved V genes explain less than half of this, and the remainder is unexplained. Here the sample has more than 60,000 clones; about 84% occur a single time. 13% of the sample is held by the ten biggest clonotypes. The sequencing input was peripheral blood. The receptor source for this set is a middle-aged man with COVID-19, enrolled during active disease.

The chain uses TRBV20-1 and TRBJ1-1; 7 bases are shared with TRBD1. Germline lookup yields CDR1 DFQATT and CDR2 SNEGSKA (reference sequence). With V trimmed by 5 bases and J by 7 bases, 4 bases remained unmatched. This CDR3 is 11 amino acids long. CDR3 coding DNA: TGCAGTGCTGAACAGGGGAATGAAGCTTTCTTT. Protein: CSAEQGNEAFF.

The V gene is TRBV27, the J gene TRBJ2-7; possibly TRBD2 for D (7 bases). V was pared by 2 bases and J by 7 bases, with 15 bases between. The length of the CDR3 is 14 residues. Germline values: CDR1 MNHEY, CDR2 SMNVEV (reference sequence). CDR3 sequence reads: CASSLGGGLGEQYF. As DNA, the CDR3 is TGTGCCAGCAGTTTAGGGGGGGGCCTGGGAGAGCAGTACTTC.

There are a few counts of this clone. The rearrangement links TRBV7-9 to TRBJ2-7; 8 nucleotides match TRBD1. After removal of 5 bases from V and 3 bases from J, the junction contained 6 bases not matched to a gene. Germline values: CDR1 SEHNR, CDR2 FQNEAQ (reference sequence). The length of the CDR3 is 14 residues. The CDR3 DNA is TGTGCCAGCAGCCCGACCGGGACAGGCTACGAGCAGTACTTC. Translating it yields CASSPTGTGYEQYF.

This clone came up a few times. The chain uses TRBV7-2 and TRBJ2-3; TRBD2 matches at 10 bases. V lost 6 bases to trimming and J lost 3 bases; unmatched junction nucleotides: 15. The CDR3 extends over 18 amino acids. CDR1 SGHTA and CDR2 FQGNSA come from the germline V gene. The CDR3 spells CASSRQAGGPSITDTQYF. Here the CDR3 DNA reads TGTGCCAGCAGTCGGCAAGCGGGGGGGCCGAGTATTACAGATACGCAGTATTTT. The full variable domain, rest sourced from reference TRBV7-2 and TRBJ2-3, is GAGVSQSPSNKVTEKGKDVELRCDPISGHTALYWYRQSLGQGLEFLIYFQGNSAPDKSGLPSDRFSAERTGGSVSTLTIQRTQQEDSAVYLCASSRQAGGPSITDTQYFGPGTRLTVL.

This clone was observed a few times. The chain links TRBV6-1 to TRBJ2-1; 12 bases fit TRBD2. V shed 3 bases and J 9 bases; nucleotides not matched to a gene: 6. Germline assignment: CDR1 MNHNS and CDR2 SASEGT. There are 15 residues in the CDR3. The CDR3 nucleotides are TGTGCCAGCAGTGAGAGGCCTAGCGGGGGGGCTGAGCAGTTCTTC. Translation: CASSERPSGGAEQFF.